These 8 T cell receptor beta chains originate from one sample sequenced in a study of monozygotic twins with inflammatory bowel disease. TCRdb re-called the 5' RACE reads; one entry per CDR3 protein, DNA not given. The sample data list under 150,000 distinct CDR3 sequences. Sequencing was carried out using blood. The receptors stem from a human donor with ulcerative colitis or Crohn's disease, or a healthy co-twin of an affected twin (not recorded which).

The rearrangement joins TRBV3-1 to TRBJ2-1; no DNA is available, so the TRBD1 call from TCRdb remains unchecked. The CDR3 consists of 18 residues. From germline, CDR1 is LGHDT and CDR2 YNNKEL (reference sequence). The CDR3 reads CASSQESPRDTSYNEQFF.

The chain's CDR3 is CSARDRRAYGYTF. The chain joins TRBV20-1 to TRBJ1-2; TCRdb lists TRBD1, though no DNA is available to test this call. Germline assignment: CDR1 DFQATT and CDR2 SNEGSKA (reference sequence). This CDR3 has 13 amino acids.

This rearrangement joins TRBV4-3 to TRBJ2-3; there is no DNA to check the TCRdb D call of TRBD2. The CDR3 runs 16 residues. Germline lookup yields CDR1 LGHNA and CDR2 YSLEER. CDR3 protein: CASSQGESAAADTQYF.

This rearrangement joins TRBV13 to TRBJ2-1. CDR3 length: 13 residues. Germline lookup yields CDR1 PRHDT and CDR2 FYEKMQ (reference sequence). CDR3 loop: CASSLDPYNEQFF.

J is TRBJ1-1 and V is TRBV6-4; TCRdb gives TRBD1 as the D gene, but with no DNA this cannot be confirmed. CDR3 length equals 14 residues. Looked up from germline, CDR1 is MRHNA and CDR2 is SNTAGT. This CDR3 is CASSPQGTNTETFF.

The chain carries TRBV20-1 and TRBJ2-1; TCRdb's D call of TRBD1 is untestable without DNA. This CDR3 spans 14 amino acids. Germline V lookup: CDR1 DFQATT, CDR2 SNEGSKA (reference sequence). The CDR3 loop is CSAPVGGPYNEQFF.

The rearrangement links TRBV7-7 to TRBJ2-3; TCRdb lists TRBD1, though no DNA is available to test this call. Germline V gene data show CDR1 as SSHAT and CDR2 as FNYEAQ (reference sequence). This CDR3 is built from 13 residues. The CDR3 reads CASSFTRGDTQYF. The whole variable domain, filled in from reference TRBV7-7 and TRBJ2-3, reads GAGVSQSPRYKVTKRGQDVTLRCDPISSHATLYWYQQALGQGPEFLTYFNYEAQPDKSGLPSDRFSAERPEGSISTLTIQRTEQRDSAMYRCASSFTRGDTQYFGPGTRLTVL.

V and J are TRBV4-3 and TRBJ2-2; the TRBD2 assignment by TCRdb is unverifiable without DNA. The CDR3 sequence is 16 residues long. The germline gives CDR1 LGHNA, CDR2 YSLEER. CDR3 protein: CASSQDGGSGTGELFF.